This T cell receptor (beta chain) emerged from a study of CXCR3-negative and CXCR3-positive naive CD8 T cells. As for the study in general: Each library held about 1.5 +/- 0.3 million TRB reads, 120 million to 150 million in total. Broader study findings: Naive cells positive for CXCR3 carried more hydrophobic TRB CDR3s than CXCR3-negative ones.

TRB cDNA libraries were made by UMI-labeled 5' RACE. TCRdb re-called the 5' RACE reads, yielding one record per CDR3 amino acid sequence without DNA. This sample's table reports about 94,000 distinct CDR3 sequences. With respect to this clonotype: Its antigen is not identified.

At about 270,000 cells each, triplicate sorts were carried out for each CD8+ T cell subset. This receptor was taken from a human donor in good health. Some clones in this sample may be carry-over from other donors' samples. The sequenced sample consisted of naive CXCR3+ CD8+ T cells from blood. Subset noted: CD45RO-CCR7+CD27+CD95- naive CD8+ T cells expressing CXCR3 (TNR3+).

The CDR3 region is CASSFATMSEQFF. This chain joins TRBV27 and TRBJ2-1. Germline lookup yields CDR1 MNHEY and CDR2 SMNVEV (reference sequence). This CDR3 region has 13 residues.